The clone carrying this T cell receptor beta chain appeared a few times. These data are taken from a study of blood T cell repertoires in COVID-19. For the study at large: The origin of the acute and convalescent COVID-19 samples was the United States, Italy and Spain.

Only in-frame clones appear in the TCRdb table, and some are missing; sequencing was by immunoSEQ multiplex PCR. Here the sample spans 100,000 to 150,000 clones, about four fifths being singletons. The sequenced sample was peripheral blood. The TCR originated in a man in his forties with active or convalescent COVID-19.

CDR3 DNA sequence: TGTGCCTTACAGGGGACGGGGGCCAACGTCCTGACTTTC. Protein product: CALQGTGANVLTF. The rearrangement joins TRBV30 to TRBJ2-6; 7 bases agree with TRBD1. Germline values: CDR1 GTSNPN, CDR2 SVGIG (reference sequence). The CDR3 is 13 residues long. V lost 7 bases, J lost 4 bases, and 4 bases stayed unmatched. Complete variable domain (other parts from reference TRBV30 and TRBJ2-6): SQTIHQWPATLVQPVGSPLSLECTVEGTSNPNLYWYRQAAGRGLQLLFYSVGIGQISSEVPQNLSASRPQDRQFILSSKKLLLSDSGFYLCALQGTGANVLTFGAGSRLTVL.